This T cell receptor (beta chain) appears in the sequencing data of a study of T cell changes during pregnancy in multiple sclerosis. Profiled with immunoSEQ multiplex PCR; TCRdb holds only in-frame clones, not every one. The table lists about 40,000 clones, approximately 91% of them singletons, with about 0.73% in the top ten. The CDR3 is 16 residues long. Germline lookup yields CDR1 LNHDA and CDR2 SQIVND (reference sequence). The J segment lost 7 bases and the V segment lost 5 bases, leaving 12 bases of the junction unmatched. The receptor was derived from a female donor with multiple sclerosis, enrolled in a pregnancy study. Sequences were derived from CD4+ T cells from peripheral blood mononuclear cells, sampled before pregnancy. The chain combines TRBV19 with TRBJ1-1; 11 bases fit TRBD1. The CDR3, as DNA: TGTGCCAGTAGTGCGCAACTCGGGACAGGGGGTCGTGAAGCTTTCTTT. Protein: CASSAQLGTGGREAFF.